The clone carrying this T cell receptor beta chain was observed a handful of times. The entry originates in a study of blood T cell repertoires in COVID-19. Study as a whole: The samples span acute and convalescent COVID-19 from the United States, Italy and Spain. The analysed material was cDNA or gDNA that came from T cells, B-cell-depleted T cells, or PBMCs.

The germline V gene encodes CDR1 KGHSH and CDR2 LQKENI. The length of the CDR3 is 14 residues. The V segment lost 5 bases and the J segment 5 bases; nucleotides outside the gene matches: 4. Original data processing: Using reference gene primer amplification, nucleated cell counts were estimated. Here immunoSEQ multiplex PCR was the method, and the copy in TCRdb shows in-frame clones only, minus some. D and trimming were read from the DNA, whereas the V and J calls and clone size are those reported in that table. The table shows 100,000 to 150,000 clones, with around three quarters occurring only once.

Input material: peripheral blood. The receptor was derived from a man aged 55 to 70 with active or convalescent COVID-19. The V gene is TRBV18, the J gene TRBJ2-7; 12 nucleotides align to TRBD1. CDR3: CASSAGTGGDEQYF. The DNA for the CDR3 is TGTGCCAGCTCAGCCGGGACAGGGGGCGACGAGCAGTACTTC.